This TCR beta chain was captured by sequencing in a study of tumor-infiltrating lymphocytes in primary liver carcinoma. TCR beta cDNA came from about 500 ng total RNA, primed with a constant-region primer. Three nested multiplex PCR rounds, a slightly modified ARM-PCR, produced the libraries for TCR beta. PCR rounds one and two used TRBV1-TRBV30 forward primers with a C-beta reverse primer for approximately 10 cycles each. MiXCR, run by TCRdb on the multiplex PCR reads, gives a single entry per CDR3 protein. The table records about 320,000 distinct CDR3 sequences, approximately 54% of them present only once. Unsorted whole blood supplied the blood RNA, and germline DNA was isolated too. Trimming stripped 8 bases from V and 8 bases from J, with 22 bases between. Germline V gives CDR1 MDHEN, CDR2 SYDVKM. The CDR3 consists of 15 residues.

The sample comprised peripheral blood. The chain joins TRBV28 to TRBJ1-5; D gene uncertain. This clonotype was obtained from a woman under 40 with primary liver carcinoma and hepatitis B virus infection. CDR3 in DNA: TGTGCCAGCGGCCCCACCGGGAGGACGAGTGAGCCCCAGCATTTT. It is translated as CASGPTGRTSEPQHF.